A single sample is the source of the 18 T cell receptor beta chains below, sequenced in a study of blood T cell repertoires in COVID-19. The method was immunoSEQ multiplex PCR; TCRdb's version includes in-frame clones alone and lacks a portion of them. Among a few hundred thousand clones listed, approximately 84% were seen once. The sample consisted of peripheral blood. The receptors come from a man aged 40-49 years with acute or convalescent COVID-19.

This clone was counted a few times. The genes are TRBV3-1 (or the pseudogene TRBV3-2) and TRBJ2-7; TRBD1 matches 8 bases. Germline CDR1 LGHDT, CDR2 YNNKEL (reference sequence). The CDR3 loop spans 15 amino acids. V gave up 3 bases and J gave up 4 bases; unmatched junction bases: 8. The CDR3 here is CASSHSGTGGYEQYF. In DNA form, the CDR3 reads TGTGCCAGCAGCCACTCCGGGACAGGAGGTTACGAGCAGTACTTC.

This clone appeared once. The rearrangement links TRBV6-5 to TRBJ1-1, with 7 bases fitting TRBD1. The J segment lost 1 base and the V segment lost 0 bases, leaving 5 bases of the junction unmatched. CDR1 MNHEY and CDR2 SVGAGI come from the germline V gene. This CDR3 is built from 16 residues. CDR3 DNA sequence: TGTGCCAGCAGTTACTCACAGGGGTTAGGGAACACTGAAGCTTTCTTT. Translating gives CASSYSQGLGNTEAFF.

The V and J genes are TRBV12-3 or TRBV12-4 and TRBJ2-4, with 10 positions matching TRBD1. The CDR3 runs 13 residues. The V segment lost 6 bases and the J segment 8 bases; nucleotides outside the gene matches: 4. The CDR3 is CASSRDRGHIQYF. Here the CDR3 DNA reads TGTGCCAGCAGCCGGGACAGGGGCCACATTCAGTACTTC.

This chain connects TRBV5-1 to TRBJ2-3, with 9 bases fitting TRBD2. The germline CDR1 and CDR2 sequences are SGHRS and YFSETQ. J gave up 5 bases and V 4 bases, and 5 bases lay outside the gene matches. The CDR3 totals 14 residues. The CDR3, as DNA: TGCGCCAGCAGCCCGGGACTAGCACAAGATACGCAGTATTTT. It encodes CASSPGLAQDTQYF.

CDR3 nucleotide sequence: TGTGCCAGCAGCGACCGGGACAGCCCCCAAGAGACCCAGTACTTC. It codes for CASSDRDSPQETQYF. The rearrangement links TRBV5-6 to TRBJ2-5, with 7 nucleotides matching TRBD1. The germline V gene encodes CDR1 SGHDT and CDR2 YYEEEE. The CDR3 runs to 15 residues. Unmatched junction bases numbered 7, after V lost 4 bases and J lost 1 base. The variable domain in full, completed from reference TRBV5-6 and TRBJ2-5, reads DAGVTQSPTHLIKTRGQQVTLRCSPKSGHDTVSWYQQALGQGPQFIFQYYEEEERQRGNFPDRFSGHQFPNYSSELNVNALLLGDSALYLCASSDRDSPQETQYFGPGTRLLVL.

The CDR3 region has the DNA TGTGCCAGTAGTCTGGACAGGTTGAACACTGAAGCTTTCTTT. Translation: CASSLDRLNTEAFF. The chain couples TRBV19 to TRBJ1-1, with TRBD1 matching over 7 bases. The ends lost 5 bases at V and 0 bases at J; junction bases unmatched: 3. Germline values: CDR1 LNHDA, CDR2 SQIVND (reference sequence). The CDR3 has 14 residues.

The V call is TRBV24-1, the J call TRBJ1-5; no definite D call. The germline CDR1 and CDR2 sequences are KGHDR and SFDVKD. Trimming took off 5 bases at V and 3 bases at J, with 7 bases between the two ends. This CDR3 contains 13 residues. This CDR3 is CATSVSSNQPQHF. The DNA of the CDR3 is TGTGCCACCAGTGTTTCCTCCAATCAGCCCCAGCATTTT.

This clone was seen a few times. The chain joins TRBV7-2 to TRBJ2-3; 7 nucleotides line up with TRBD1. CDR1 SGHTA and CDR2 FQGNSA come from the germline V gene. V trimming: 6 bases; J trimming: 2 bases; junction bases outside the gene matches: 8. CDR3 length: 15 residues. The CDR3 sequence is CASSSQGFPTDTQYF. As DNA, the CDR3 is TGTGCCAGCAGTTCACAGGGGTTTCCCACAGATACGCAGTATTTT. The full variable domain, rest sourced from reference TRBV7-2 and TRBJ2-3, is GAGVSQSPSNKVTEKGKDVELRCDPISGHTALYWYRQSLGQGLEFLIYFQGNSAPDKSGLPSDRFSAERTGGSVSTLTIQRTQQEDSAVYLCASSSQGFPTDTQYFGPGTRLTVL.

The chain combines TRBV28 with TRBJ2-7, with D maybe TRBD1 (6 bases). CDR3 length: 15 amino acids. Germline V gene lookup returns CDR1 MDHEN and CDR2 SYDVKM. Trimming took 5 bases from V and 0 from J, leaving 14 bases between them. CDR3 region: CASSAPGTHSYEQYF. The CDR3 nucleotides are TGTGCCAGCAGTGCTCCCGGGACACACTCCTACGAGCAGTACTTC.

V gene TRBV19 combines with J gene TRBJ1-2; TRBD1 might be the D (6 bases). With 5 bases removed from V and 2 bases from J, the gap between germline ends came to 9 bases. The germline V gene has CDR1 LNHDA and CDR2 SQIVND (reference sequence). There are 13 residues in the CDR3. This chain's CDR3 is CASSSDRNYGYTF. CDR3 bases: TGTGCCAGTAGTTCGGACAGAAACTATGGCTACACCTTC.

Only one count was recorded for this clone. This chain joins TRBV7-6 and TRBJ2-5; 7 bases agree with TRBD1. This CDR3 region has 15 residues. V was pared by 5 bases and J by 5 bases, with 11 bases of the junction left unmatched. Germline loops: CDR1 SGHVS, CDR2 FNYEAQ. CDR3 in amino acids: CASSTETGSTETQYF. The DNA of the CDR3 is TGTGCCAGCAGCACCGAGACAGGGTCGACGGAGACCCAGTACTTC.

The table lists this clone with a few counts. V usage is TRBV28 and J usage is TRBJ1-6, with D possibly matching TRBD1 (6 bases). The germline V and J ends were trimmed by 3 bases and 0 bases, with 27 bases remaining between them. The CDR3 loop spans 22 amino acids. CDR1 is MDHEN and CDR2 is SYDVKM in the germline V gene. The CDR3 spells CASSFIALLGQTPSSYNSPLHF. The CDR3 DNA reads TGTGCCAGCAGTTTCATAGCCCTTCTTGGACAGACCCCTAGCTCCTATAATTCACCCCTCCACTTT.

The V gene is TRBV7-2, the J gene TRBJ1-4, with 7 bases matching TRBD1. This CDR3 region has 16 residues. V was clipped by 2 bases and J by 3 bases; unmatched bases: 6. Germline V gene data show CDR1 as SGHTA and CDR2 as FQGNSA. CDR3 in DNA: TGTGCCAGCAGCTTACTCGCCGGGACAGCTAATGAAAAACTGTTTTTT. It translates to CASSLLAGTANEKLFF.

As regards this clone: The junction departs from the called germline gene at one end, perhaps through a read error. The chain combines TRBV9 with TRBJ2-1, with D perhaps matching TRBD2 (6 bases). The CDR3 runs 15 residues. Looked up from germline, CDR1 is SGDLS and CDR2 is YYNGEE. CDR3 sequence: CASGRAGTSFNEQFF. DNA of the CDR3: TGTGCCAGCGGTCGTGCCGGGACTTCCTTCAATGAGCAGTTCTTC.

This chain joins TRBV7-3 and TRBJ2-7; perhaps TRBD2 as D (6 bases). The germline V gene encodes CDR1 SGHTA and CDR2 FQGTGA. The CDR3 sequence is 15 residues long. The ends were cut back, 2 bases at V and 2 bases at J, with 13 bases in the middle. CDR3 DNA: TGTGCCAGCAGCTTATCGGCGGGGCGCGCCTACGAGCAGTACTTC. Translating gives CASSLSAGRAYEQYF.

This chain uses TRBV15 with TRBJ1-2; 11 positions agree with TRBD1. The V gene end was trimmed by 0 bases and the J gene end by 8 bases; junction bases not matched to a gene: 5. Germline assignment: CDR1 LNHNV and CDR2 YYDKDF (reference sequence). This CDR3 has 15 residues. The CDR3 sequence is CATSRDSGQGEGYTF. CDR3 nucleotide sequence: TGTGCCACCAGCAGAGATTCGGGACAGGGGGAAGGCTACACCTTC.

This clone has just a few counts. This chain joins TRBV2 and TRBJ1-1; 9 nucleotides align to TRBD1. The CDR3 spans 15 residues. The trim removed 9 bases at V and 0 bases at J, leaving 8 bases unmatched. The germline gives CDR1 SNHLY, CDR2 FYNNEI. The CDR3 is CASQGDREMNTEAFF. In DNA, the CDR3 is TGTGCCAGTCAAGGGGACAGGGAAATGAACACTGAAGCTTTCTTT.

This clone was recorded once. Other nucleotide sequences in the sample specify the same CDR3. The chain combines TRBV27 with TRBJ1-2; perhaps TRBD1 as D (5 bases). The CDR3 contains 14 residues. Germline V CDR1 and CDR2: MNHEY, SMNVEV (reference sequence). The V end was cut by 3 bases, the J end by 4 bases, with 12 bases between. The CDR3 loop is CASSLGGYGYGYTF. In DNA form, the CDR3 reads TGTGCCAGCAGTTTGGGGGGATACGGCTATGGCTACACCTTC.